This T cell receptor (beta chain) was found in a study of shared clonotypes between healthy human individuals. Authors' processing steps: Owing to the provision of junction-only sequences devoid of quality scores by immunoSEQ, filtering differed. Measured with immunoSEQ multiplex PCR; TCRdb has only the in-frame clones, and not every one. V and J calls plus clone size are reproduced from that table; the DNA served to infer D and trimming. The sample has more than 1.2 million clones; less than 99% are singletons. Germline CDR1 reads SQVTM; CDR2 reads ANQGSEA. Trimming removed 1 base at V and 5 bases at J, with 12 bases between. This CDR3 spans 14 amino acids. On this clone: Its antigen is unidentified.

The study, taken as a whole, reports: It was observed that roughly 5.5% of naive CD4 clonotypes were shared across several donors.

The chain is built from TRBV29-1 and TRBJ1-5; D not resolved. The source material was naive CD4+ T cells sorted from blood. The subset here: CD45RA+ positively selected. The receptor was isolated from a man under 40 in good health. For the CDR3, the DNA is TGCAGCGTTGAAGTGCAAGGTGATGATCAGCCCCAGCATTTT. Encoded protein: CSVEVQGDDQPQHF.